The 27 T cell receptor beta chains in this list originate from one sample, sequenced in a study of response to subunit inactivated influenza vaccine. TCRdb ran MiXCR on the RT-PCR reads and lists one entry per CDR3 protein. Among 530,000 or so distinct CDR3 sequences, 14% were seen once, and the ten largest hold around 10%. The input for sequencing was PBMCs from blood, taken 11 to 12 days after vaccination. These receptors were taken from a man aged 50 to 59 who received an inactivated influenza vaccine.

This clonotype has more than one count but fewer than ten. The chain employs TRBV7-9 and TRBJ1-1; no reliable D call. The CDR3 extends over 12 amino acids. Trimming stripped 9 bases from V and 5 bases from J, with 13 bases between. Germline-derived CDR1 and CDR2 are SEHNR and FQNEAQ (reference sequence). CDR3 coding DNA: TGTGCCAGTCTAGTTGGTGGGACTGAAGCTTTCTTT. It specifies CASLVGGTEAFF. The variable domain in full, with the rest retrieved from reference TRBV7-9 and TRBJ1-1, is DTGVSQNPRHKITKRGQNVTFRCDPISEHNRLYWYRQTLGQGPEFLTYFQNEAQLEKSRLLSDRFSAERPKGSFSTLEIQRTEQGDSAMYLCASLVGGTEAFFGQGTRLTVV.

This chain connects TRBV20-1 to TRBJ2-7; D is tentatively TRBD1 or TRBD2 (5 bases each). V was pared by 3 bases and J by 3 bases, with 18 bases between. This CDR3 region has 15 residues. The germline V gene has CDR1 DFQATT and CDR2 SNEGSKA (reference sequence). Here the CDR3 reads CSARVAMGTDYEQYF. CDR3 in DNA: TGCAGTGCTAGGGTCGCCATGGGGACCGACTACGAGCAGTACTTC.

This clonotype turned up a few times. The rearrangement links TRBV6-1 to TRBJ2-7; tentatively, D is TRBD2 (5 bases). The CDR3 is 13 amino acids. Trimming removed 4 bases at V and 5 bases at J, with 12 bases between. Germline V gene sequence: CDR1 MNHNS, CDR2 SASEGT. The chain's CDR3 is CASSAIRGNEQYF. In DNA, the CDR3 is TGTGCCAGCAGTGCTATACGGGGAAACGAGCAGTACTTC.

The chain uses TRBV7-2 and TRBJ1-1; no clear D. Germline CDR1 is SGHTA and CDR2 is FQGNSA. Trimming removed 2 bases from V and 4 bases from J, with 8 bases in between. CDR3 length: 13 residues. CDR3 protein: CASSLRESTEAFF. The CDR3 nucleotides read TGTGCCAGCAGCTTAAGGGAGAGCACTGAAGCTTTCTTT. Full variable domain (outside the CDR3, taken from reference TRBV7-2 and TRBJ1-1): GAGVSQSPSNKVTEKGKDVELRCDPISGHTALYWYRQSLGQGLEFLIYFQGNSAPDKSGLPSDRFSAERTGGSVSTLTIQRTQQEDSAVYLCASSLRESTEAFFGQGTRLTVV.

This clonotype was counted only a few times. This rearrangement joins TRBV7-6 to TRBJ2-1, with TRBD2 matching 11 bases. Germline CDR1 and CDR2: SGHVS and FNYEAQ. V lost 6 bases to trimming and J lost 2 bases; unmatched junction nucleotides: 6. CDR3 length: 16 amino acids. The CDR3 loop is CASSYLAGGAYNEQFF. The CDR3 DNA sequence: TGTGCCAGCAGTTACCTAGCGGGGGGAGCCTACAATGAGCAGTTCTTC.

This clonotype occurred a few times. V is TRBV7-9 and J is TRBJ1-4; weak D call: TRBD1 (6 bases). The CDR3 consists of 14 residues. Germline lookup yields CDR1 SEHNR and CDR2 FQNEAQ (reference sequence). The V and J ends lost 5 bases and 10 bases respectively, with 17 bases between them. CDR3 nucleotides: TGTGCCAGCAGCCCTCCCGGGGGCGGAGGAAAACTGTTTTTT. Translated: CASSPPGGGGKLFF.

This clonotype has a handful of counts. The chain employs TRBV10-3 and TRBJ2-2; D is unclear. The V end was cut by 3 bases, the J end by 0 bases, with 11 bases between. Germline lookup yields CDR1 ENHRY and CDR2 SYGVKD. The CDR3 is made up of 16 amino acids. CDR3 in amino acids: CAISEGDTTNTGELFF. Written as DNA, the CDR3 is TGTGCCATCAGTGAAGGAGATACGACGAACACCGGGGAGCTGTTTTTT.

The gene calls are TRBV11-2 and TRBJ2-3; D is unclear. The CDR3 totals 17 residues. Trimming left V 0 bases short and J 2 bases short, with 15 bases between. Germline V gene sequence: CDR1 SGHAT, CDR2 FQNNGV. This CDR3 reads CASSLDLRGEATDTQYF. The CDR3 bases are TGTGCCAGCAGCTTAGATCTGCGCGGCGAAGCCACAGATACGCAGTATTTT.

This clonotype appeared a few times. The rearrangement uses TRBV20-1 and TRBJ2-5; 8 positions match TRBD1. The CDR3 contains 14 residues. J lost 5 bases, V lost 6 bases, and 11 bases had no gene match. The germline V gene has CDR1 DFQATT and CDR2 SNEGSKA (reference sequence). The DNA for the CDR3 is TGCAGTGCATACGACAGGGGCGCTAGGGAGACCCAGTACTTC. Translating it yields CSAYDRGARETQYF.

This clonotype was observed a few times. An end of the junction differs from the germline gene, which may be a read error. V gene TRBV13 combines with J gene TRBJ2-2, with 11 bases aligning to TRBD2. CDR3 length: 12 residues. Germline V gives CDR1 PRHDT, CDR2 FYEKMQ (reference sequence). The CDR3 region is CASSPGTSGTVF. The CDR3 nucleotides are TGTGCCAGCAGCCCTGGGACTAGCGGAACCGTTTTT.

V and J are TRBV6-2 or TRBV6-3 and TRBJ2-7; 9 bases are a match to TRBD1. Looked up from germline, CDR1 is MNHEY and CDR2 is SVGEGT. The CDR3 has 16 residues. The junction had 9 bases not matched to a gene; V was cut back by 5 bases and J by 1 base. CDR3 sequence (DNA): TGTGCCAGCAGTGACCTTACAGGGGGCGAATCCTACGAGCAGTACTTC. Encoded protein: CASSDLTGGESYEQYF.

The chain links TRBV12-3 or TRBV12-4 to TRBJ1-2; 11 nucleotides align to TRBD1. V gave up 5 bases and J gave up 7 bases; unmatched junction bases: 6. The length of the CDR3 is 14 residues. The CDR3 region is CASSPGQGVGGYTF. Written as DNA, the CDR3 is TGTGCCAGCAGTCCGGGACAGGGGGTTGGTGGCTACACCTTC.

The genes are TRBV5-5 and TRBJ2-1; 12 nucleotides match TRBD2. With V trimmed by 5 bases and J by 6 bases, 6 bases remained unmatched. The CDR3 spans 15 residues. Germline V CDR1 and CDR2: SGHKS, YYEKEE (reference sequence). CDR3 DNA sequence: TGTGCCAGCAGACTAGCGGGGGGAGTGGGCAATGAGCAGTTCTTC. Its translation: CASRLAGGVGNEQFF.

This rearrangement joins TRBV30 to TRBJ2-1; 8 bases are a match to TRBD2. Trimming at V came to 2 bases and at J to 6 bases, leaving 6 bases not matched to a gene. Germline V gene sequence: CDR1 GTSNPN, CDR2 SVGIG (reference sequence). The CDR3 is made up of 14 amino acids. Written as DNA, the CDR3 is TGTGCCTGGAGTTTGGGGACTAGGGGCAATGAGCAGTTCTTC. It translates to CAWSLGTRGNEQFF.

CDR3 in amino acids: CSVGLAGPVTQYF. CDR3 bases: TGCAGCGTTGGGTTGGCGGGGCCCGTGACCCAGTACTTC. This sequence joins TRBV29-1 and TRBJ2-5; TRBD2 might be the D (6 bases). Germline CDR1 reads SQVTM; CDR2 reads ANQGSEA. V lost 4 bases and J lost 7, with 16 bases in between. The CDR3 has 13 residues.

The chain joins TRBV5-5 to TRBJ1-3; tentatively, D is TRBD1 (5 bases). V was cut by 0 bases and J by 0 bases, with 16 bases left in between. CDR1 and CDR2 from the germline V gene are SGHKS and YYEKEE (reference sequence). This CDR3 has 18 residues. The CDR3, as DNA: TGTGCCAGCAGCTTGGAAGTCGCAGGGTATGGCTCTGGAAACACCATATATTTT. Encoded protein: CASSLEVAGYGSGNTIYF.

V and J are TRBV12-3 or TRBV12-4 and TRBJ2-3; D is ambiguous. Trimming removed 1 base from V and 2 bases from J, with 7 bases in between. The CDR3 is 14 residues long. The CDR3 sequence: CASSLGPITDTQYF. In nucleotides, the CDR3 is TGTGCCAGCAGTTTAGGACCGATCACAGATACGCAGTATTTT.

This clonotype has just a few counts. This rearrangement joins TRBV7-2 to TRBJ1-2; perhaps TRBD1 as D (5 bases). Germline CDR1 is SGHTA and CDR2 is FQGNSA. The CDR3 is 14 amino acids. Trimming shortened V by 1 base and J by 4 bases, and 10 bases separated the two germline ends. Here the CDR3 DNA reads TGTGCCAGCAGCTTAGATGGGGGTACCTATGGCTACACCTTC. The encoded protein is CASSLDGGTYGYTF. Together with reference TRBV7-2 and TRBJ1-2, the CDR3 gives the full variable domain: GAGVSQSPSNKVTEKGKDVELRCDPISGHTALYWYRQSLGQGLEFLIYFQGNSAPDKSGLPSDRFSAERTGGSVSTLTIQRTQQEDSAVYLCASSLDGGTYGYTFGSGTRLTVV.

V usage is TRBV9 and J usage is TRBJ2-1, with a tentative D call TRBD1 (6 bases). Per the germline V gene, CDR1 is SGDLS and CDR2 is YYNGEE. The V end was cut by 3 bases, the J end by 1 base, with 11 bases between. This CDR3 has 15 amino acids. The DNA of the CDR3 is TGTGCCAGCAGCGGAGGACAGCGTTCCTACAATGAGCAGTTCTTC. Protein sequence: CASSGGQRSYNEQFF.

The genes are TRBV30 and TRBJ2-1, with 11 bases identical to TRBD2. Germline trimming cut 3 bases from V and 9 bases from J; bases unmatched to any gene: 7. This CDR3 has 14 residues. Germline lookup yields CDR1 GTSNPN and CDR2 SVGIG (reference sequence). CDR3 amino acids: CAWRTSGTYGEQFF. The CDR3 nucleotides read TGTGCCTGGAGGACTAGCGGGACTTATGGTGAGCAGTTCTTC. Variable domain in full (rest from reference TRBV30 and TRBJ2-1): SQTIHQWPATLVQPVGSPLSLECTVEGTSNPNLYWYRQAAGRGLQLLFYSVGIGQISSEVPQNLSASRPQDRQFILSSKKLLLSDSGFYLCAWRTSGTYGEQFFGPGTRLTVL.

In this sample, this clonotype turned up many times. J is TRBJ2-7 and V is TRBV6-2 or TRBV6-3; TRBD2 aligns across 13 bases. The CDR3 spans 14 residues. The junction had 1 base not matched to a gene; V was cut back by 5 bases and J by 3 bases. Germline CDR1 MNHEY, CDR2 SVGEGT. For the CDR3, the DNA is TGTGCCAGCAGTCGGACTAGCGGGAGCTACGAGCAGTACTTC. It translates to CASSRTSGSYEQYF.

This chain links TRBV2 with TRBJ2-1; 7 bases fit TRBD2. CDR1 SNHLY and CDR2 FYNNEI come from the germline V gene. The V gene end was trimmed by 3 bases and the J gene end by 4 bases; junction bases not matched to a gene: 6. This CDR3 contains 15 residues. In nucleotides, the CDR3 is TGTGCCAGCAGTGAGGGGTCTAGCGGATACAATGAGCAGTTCTTC. Its protein product is CASSEGSSGYNEQFF.

This chain connects TRBV20-1 to TRBJ1-4, with 9 nucleotides matching TRBD1. V lost 7 bases to trimming and J lost 0 bases; unmatched junction nucleotides: 15. CDR1 and CDR2 (germline): DFQATT, SNEGSKA (reference sequence). The CDR3 totals 18 residues. The CDR3 sequence is CSVFGRDRASATNEKLFF. CDR3 bases: TGCAGTGTTTTCGGACGGGACAGGGCGTCTGCAACTAATGAAAAACTGTTTTTT.

This clonotype turned up a few times. This sequence joins TRBV5-1 and TRBJ1-2; a weak D match, TRBD1 (6 bases). Germline V gene data show CDR1 as SGHRS and CDR2 as YFSETQ. This CDR3 comprises 17 residues. The germline V and J ends were trimmed by 4 bases and 4 bases, with 23 bases remaining between them. CDR3 bases: TGCGCCAGCAGCCCGCGAGGGGGACAACTCGGATCCTATGGCTACACCTTC. This gives the protein CASSPRGGQLGSYGYTF.

This CDR3 is CASSSDRNTIYF. The CDR3 DNA is TGTGCCAGCAGCTCCGATCGGAACACCATATATTTT. The genes are TRBV7-2 and TRBJ1-3; D remains ambiguous. The CDR3 length is 12 residues. Germline CDR1 reads SGHTA; CDR2 reads FQGNSA. Between the trimmed V and J ends, which lost 4 bases and 7 bases, there was a span of 8 bases.

This clonotype has just a few counts. The chain combines TRBV20-1 with TRBJ2-2, with a tentative D call TRBD2 (6 bases). The CDR3 has 12 amino acids. V was clipped by 4 bases and J by 6 bases, with 9 bases between them. In germline, CDR1 is DFQATT, CDR2 SNEGSKA (reference sequence). CDR3 DNA: TGCAGTGCTACGGGGGTCTCCGGGGAGCTGTTTTTT. This gives the protein CSATGVSGELFF.

This clonotype showed up many times. The chain combines TRBV4-3 with TRBJ2-7; 8 bases agree with TRBD1. Germline CDR1 and CDR2: LGHNA and YSLEER. The V and J ends lost 1 base and 4 bases, in that order; junction bases with no gene match: 6. The CDR3 is 15 amino acids. The CDR3 loop is CASSQGTGTGYEQYF. The CDR3 DNA reads TGCGCCAGCAGCCAAGGGACGGGGACAGGTTACGAGCAGTACTTC.